A single sample gave rise to the 15 T cell receptor beta chains below, sequenced in a study of T-cell memory formation after mild COVID-19. In TCRdb, the 5' RACE reads were re-called with MiXCR into one record per CDR3 protein. The sample has about 390,000 distinct CDR3 sequences, under 25% seen once. The sample was PBMCs or a T cell subset sorted from them (not recorded which). The receptors were sampled from an adult woman who had mild COVID-19 (a few samples of this study predate the infection). Cell type and time point are not known.

In this sample, this clonotype is medium-sized. The V call is TRBV5-1, the J call TRBJ2-7; D is unclear. The CDR3 loop spans 13 amino acids. Per the germline V gene, CDR1 is SGHRS and CDR2 is YFSETQ. Between the trimmed V and J ends, which lost 0 bases and 5 bases, there was a span of 9 bases. Here the CDR3 reads CASSLAPGDEQYF. CDR3 bases: TGCGCCAGCAGCTTGGCCCCCGGCGACGAGCAGTACTTC. Full variable domain (outside the CDR3, taken from reference TRBV5-1 and TRBJ2-7): KAGVTQTPRYLIKTRGQQVTLSCSPISGHRSVSWYQQTPGQGLQFLFEYFSETQRNKGNFPGRFSGRQFSNSRSEMNVSTLELGDSALYLCASSLAPGDEQYFGPGTRLTVT.

CDR3 loop: CASATGGRNTGELFF. Here the CDR3 DNA reads TGCGCCAGCGCAACAGGGGGGCGGAACACCGGGGAGCTGTTTTTT. The chain joins TRBV5-1 to TRBJ2-2; 8 positions match TRBD1. This CDR3 region has 15 residues. Per germline, CDR1 SGHRS and CDR2 YFSETQ. J lost 1 base, V lost 7 bases, and 6 bases had no gene match.

This clonotype was counted only a few times. The chain is built from TRBV24-1 and TRBJ2-5; D gene ambiguous. CDR3 length: 15 residues. CDR1 and CDR2 from the germline V gene are KGHDR and SFDVKD. With 4 bases removed from V and 3 bases from J, the gap between germline ends came to 14 bases. The CDR3 sequence is CATSESGRTEETQYF. For the CDR3, the DNA is TGTGCCACCAGTGAGTCCGGACGGACCGAAGAGACCCAGTACTTC.

This clonotype was counted between two and nine times. The rearrangement uses TRBV5-1 and TRBJ2-1; 8 nucleotides align to TRBD2. V was pared by 7 bases and J by 0 bases, with 3 bases of the junction left unmatched. Germline loops: CDR1 SGHRS, CDR2 YFSETQ. This CDR3 has 14 amino acids. DNA for the CDR3: TGCGCCAGCCACACTAGCGGCTCCTACAATGAGCAGTTCTTC. Its translation: CASHTSGSYNEQFF.

This clonotype was seen more than once but under ten times. The rearrangement joins TRBV21-1 to TRBJ2-7; no check of the table's D call, TRBD2, against the DNA was made. TRBV21-1 is a pseudogene segment. The CDR3 extends over 12 amino acids. The CDR3 DNA reads as TGTGCCTTCGAGGGAACTTCCTACGAGCAGTACTTC. It encodes CAFEGTSYEQYF.

This clonotype was detected a few times. This rearrangement joins TRBV18 to TRBJ2-2; D is possibly TRBD1 or TRBD2 (5 bases each). Trimming removed 8 bases from V and 0 bases from J, with 25 bases in between. This CDR3 contains 19 residues. In germline, CDR1 is KGHSH, CDR2 LQKENI. CDR3 DNA sequence: TGTGCCAGCCCCCGGGACCTCTCATTCCCCCATCCGAACACCGGGGAGCTGTTTTTT. This translates into CASPRDLSFPHPNTGELFF.

DNA of the CDR3: TGCGCCAGCACCCTTGGGGGGACAGGGACCACTGAAGCTTTCTTT. Encoded protein: CASTLGGTGTTEAFF. This chain connects TRBV5-1 to TRBJ1-1; 9 nucleotides line up with TRBD1. Trimming at V came to 6 bases and at J to 4 bases, leaving 10 bases not matched to a gene. Germline CDR1 SGHRS, CDR2 YFSETQ. This CDR3 is built from 15 residues. The variable domain in full, with the rest retrieved from reference TRBV5-1 and TRBJ1-1, is KAGVTQTPRYLIKTRGQQVTLSCSPISGHRSVSWYQQTPGQGLQFLFEYFSETQRNKGNFPGRFSGRQFSNSRSEMNVSTLELGDSALYLCASTLGGTGTTEAFFGQGTRLTVV.

J is TRBJ2-1 and V is TRBV7-2; D may be TRBD2 (5 bases). CDR1 and CDR2 (germline): SGHTA, FQGNSA. The CDR3 runs 14 residues. The V and J ends lost 2 bases and 6 bases respectively, with 11 bases between them. The CDR3 here is CASSLPASLNEQFF. The CDR3 coding sequence is TGTGCCAGCAGCTTACCCGCTAGCCTCAATGAGCAGTTCTTC.

This clonotype was observed a handful of times. The V gene is TRBV5-1, the J gene TRBJ1-1; D unclear. The V gene lost 1 base and the J gene lost 1 base, with 8 bases spanning the gap. Germline CDR1 and CDR2: SGHRS and YFSETQ. The CDR3 consists of 14 residues. CDR3 in DNA: TGCGCCAGCAGCTTGTACAGACCGAACACTGAAGCTTTCTTT. Amino acids: CASSLYRPNTEAFF.

This clonotype turned up a few times. The V gene is TRBV9, the J gene TRBJ2-2; TRBD1 aligns across 10 bases. The CDR3 length is 16 residues. With V trimmed by 0 bases and J by 3 bases, 2 bases remained unmatched. The germline gives CDR1 SGDLS, CDR2 YYNGEE. In DNA, the CDR3 is TGTGCCAGCAGCGTAGGGGACAGGGGTCACACCGGGGAGCTGTTTTTT. Translating it yields CASSVGDRGHTGELFF.

V gene TRBV5-1 combines with J gene TRBJ2-5; 15 positions agree with TRBD2. Germline-derived CDR1 and CDR2 are SGHRS and YFSETQ. This CDR3 contains 16 residues. V was pared by 7 bases and J by 1 base, with 5 bases of the junction left unmatched. CDR3 in DNA: TGCGCCAGCTCTTGGACTAGCGGGAGGGGCCAAGAGACCCAGTACTTC. It specifies CASSWTSGRGQETQYF.

The chain links TRBV12-3 or TRBV12-4 to TRBJ1-4; 7 nucleotides line up with TRBD1. CDR3 size: 15 residues. V lost 0 bases, J lost 5 bases, and 3 bases stayed unmatched. CDR3 DNA: TGTGCCAGCAGTTTAGCGACAGGGATAAATGAAAAACTGTTTTTT. Its protein is CASSLATGINEKLFF.

This chain connects TRBV20-1 to TRBJ2-3; a possible D gene is TRBD2 (6 bases). From germline, CDR1 is DFQATT and CDR2 SNEGSKA (reference sequence). CDR3 length: 14 amino acids. V lost 3 bases and J lost 2, with 12 bases in between. DNA of the CDR3: TGCAGTGCTAGCATTCGCGGGGCCACAGATACGCAGTATTTT. Translation: CSASIRGATDTQYF.

As concerns this clonotype: At one boundary the junction diverges from the germline segment, which might be a read error. The V gene is TRBV7-8, the J gene TRBJ2-6; D call uncertain. Per the germline V gene, CDR1 is SGHVS and CDR2 is FQNEAQ. This CDR3 comprises 14 residues. CDR3 protein: CASSKYSGSNVLTF. CDR3 nucleotide sequence: TGTGCCAGCAGCAAGTATAGTGGGTCCAACGTCCTGACTTTC.

This chain joins TRBV7-3 and TRBJ2-3; D remains ambiguous. This CDR3 comprises 16 residues. Trimming took off 5 bases at V and 0 bases at J, with 15 bases between the two ends. Germline CDR1 and CDR2: SGHTA and FQGTGA. CDR3 region: CASSLNGVTSTDTQYF. DNA for the CDR3: TGTGCCAGCAGCCTCAACGGAGTCACTAGCACAGATACGCAGTATTTT.